The rows below give T cell receptor beta chains drawn from one sample of a study of CD8+ T cells in alopecia areata. Sequencing was performed with immunoSEQ multiplex PCR; in TCRdb, only in-frame clones are kept and a portion is missing. Of roughly 200,000 clones in the sample, about three fifths were seen once. The sequencing used CD8+ T cells sorted from blood, collected at week 24, from a patient treated with tofacitinib. These TCRs come from a human donor with alopecia areata. Each CDR3 is given with its conserved first and last residue. D genes are given only for firm matches. Size is stated for part of the rows, as once, few or many counts, or as a class when the clone is expanded.

abundance: few; v_gene: TRBV29-1; d_gene: .; j_gene: TRBJ2-5; CDR3nt: TGCAGCGTTGAACCGGCAGGCAAGGGTGAGACCCAGTACTTC; CDR3aa: CSVEPAGKGETQYF
abundance: .; v_gene: TRBV6-1; d_gene: .; j_gene: TRBJ2-2; CDR3nt: TGTGCCAGCGACGGGAACACCGGGGAGCTGTTTTTT; CDR3aa: CASDGNTGELFF
abundance: .; v_gene: TRBV7-3; d_gene: .; j_gene: TRBJ1-2; CDR3nt: TGTGCCAGCAGTCCAGGAGACTATGGCTACACCTTC; CDR3aa: CASSPGDYGYTF
abundance: .; v_gene: TRBV13; d_gene: .; j_gene: TRBJ1-1; CDR3nt: TGTGCCAGCAGCTTAGGTCCCCGGGAGACTGAAGCTTTCTTT; CDR3aa: CASSLGPRETEAFF
abundance: .; v_gene: TRBV10-3; d_gene: TRBD2; j_gene: TRBJ2-7; CDR3nt: TGTGCCATCAGTGAGTCGCGTTCGGGACTAGCGGGGGTGTACGAGCAGTACTTC; CDR3aa: CAISESRSGLAGVYEQYF
abundance: few; v_gene: TRBV13; d_gene: .; j_gene: TRBJ1-3; CDR3nt: TGTGCCAGCAGCTTGCGGGGTAATAACTCGGACACCATATATTTT; CDR3aa: CASSLRGNNSDTIYF
abundance: .; v_gene: TRBV4-1; d_gene: .; j_gene: TRBJ2-1; CDR3nt: TGCGCCAGCAGCCAAACAGGGTATGAGCAGTTCTTC; CDR3aa: CASSQTGYEQFF
abundance: .; v_gene: TRBV5-6; d_gene: .; j_gene: TRBJ1-2; CDR3nt: TGTGCCAGCCAAGGGGACCGCGGCTACACCTTC; CDR3aa: CASQGDRGYTF
abundance: .; v_gene: TRBV11-2; d_gene: TRBD1; j_gene: TRBJ1-2; CDR3nt: TGTGCCAGCAGCTTAGGGACAGGATCTAACTATGGCTACACCTTC; CDR3aa: CASSLGTGSNYGYTF
abundance: .; v_gene: TRBV5-1; d_gene: .; j_gene: TRBJ1-1; CDR3nt: TGCGCCAGCAGCTTCAGGGGTGGGGCCACTGAAGCTTTCTTT; CDR3aa: CASSFRGGATEAFF
abundance: .; v_gene: TRBV5-1; d_gene: TRBD1; j_gene: TRBJ2-1; CDR3nt: TGCGCCAGCAGCGCACAGGGGGCAGGGTACTACAATGAGCAGTTCTTC; CDR3aa: CASSAQGAGYYNEQFF
abundance: few; v_gene: TRBV9; d_gene: .; j_gene: TRBJ1-3; CDR3nt: TGTGCCAGCAGCGTAGTCCACGATGGCACCATATATTTT; CDR3aa: CASSVVHDGTIYF
abundance: .; v_gene: TRBV9; d_gene: .; j_gene: TRBJ2-1; CDR3nt: TGTGCCAGCGGGGGGGCTTATAATGAGCAGTTCTTC; CDR3aa: CASGGAYNEQFF
abundance: .; v_gene: TRBV5-6; d_gene: .; j_gene: TRBJ1-2; CDR3nt: TGTGCCAGCAGCCCAGGGTTCCATGGCTACACCTTC; CDR3aa: CASSPGFHGYTF
abundance: many; v_gene: TRBV6-6; d_gene: TRBD1; j_gene: TRBJ1-6; CDR3nt: TGTGCCAGCGGGGCAGGGGGGTCACCCCTCCACTTT; CDR3aa: CASGAGGSPLHF
abundance: .; v_gene: TRBV30; d_gene: .; j_gene: TRBJ1-2; CDR3nt: TGTGCCTGGAGTCTGGGGCAGGGCGCTGGCTACACCTTC; CDR3aa: CAWSLGQGAGYTF
abundance: .; v_gene: TRBV27; d_gene: .; j_gene: TRBJ2-5; CDR3nt: TGTGCCAGCAGTTTATCAGTGATGGGGTCCTTAGAGACCCAGTACTTC; CDR3aa: CASSLSVMGSLETQYF
abundance: .; v_gene: TRBV6-5; d_gene: .; j_gene: TRBJ1-2; CDR3nt: TGTGCCAGCTCCACGGGTCAAGAGAACTATGGCTACACCTTC; CDR3aa: CASSTGQENYGYTF
abundance: .; v_gene: TRBV28; d_gene: .; j_gene: TRBJ2-3; CDR3nt: TGTGCCAGCAGTAGCGGCACAGATACGCAGTATTTT; CDR3aa: CASSSGTDTQYF
abundance: .; v_gene: TRBV7-9; d_gene: .; j_gene: TRBJ2-1; CDR3nt: TGTGCCAGCAGCTCCTTACAGTTGTACAATGAGCAGTTCTTC; CDR3aa: CASSSLQLYNEQFF
abundance: .; v_gene: TRBV7-8; d_gene: TRBD2; j_gene: TRBJ2-3; CDR3nt: TGTGCCAGCAGCTTAGCGGGGACTATGACAGATACGCAGTATTTT; CDR3aa: CASSLAGTMTDTQYF
abundance: .; v_gene: TRBV29-1; d_gene: .; j_gene: TRBJ1-1; CDR3nt: TGCAGCGTTGAGGAGACTGAAGCTTTCTTT; CDR3aa: CSVEETEAFF
abundance: .; v_gene: TRBV7-2; d_gene: .; j_gene: TRBJ1-2; CDR3nt: TGTGCCAGCAGCTATAGACCGGGACGGATAAACTATGGCTACACCTTC; CDR3aa: CASSYRPGRINYGYTF
abundance: .; v_gene: TRBV2; d_gene: .; j_gene: TRBJ2-6; CDR3nt: TGTGCCAGCACTCTCTCTGGGGCCAACGTCCTGACTTTC; CDR3aa: CASTLSGANVLTF
abundance: .; v_gene: TRBV5-1; d_gene: TRBD2; j_gene: TRBJ2-1; CDR3nt: TGCGCCAGCAGCTTGGCCGTGGGAGGGTCCTACAATGAGCAGTTCTTC; CDR3aa: CASSLAVGGSYNEQFF
abundance: .; v_gene: TRBV7-9; d_gene: .; j_gene: TRBJ2-1; CDR3nt: TGTGCCAGCAGCTATATGGACAATGAGCAGTTCTTC; CDR3aa: CASSYMDNEQFF
abundance: .; v_gene: TRBV30; d_gene: .; j_gene: TRBJ2-5; CDR3nt: TGTGCCATTCTACAGGTAGAGGGGAGGCAAGAGACCCAGTACTTC; CDR3aa: CAILQVEGRQETQYF
abundance: once; v_gene: TRBV7-9; d_gene: TRBD2; j_gene: TRBJ2-3; CDR3nt: TGTGCCAGCAGCCCAAGCGGGGCGGGAGATACGCAGTATTTT; CDR3aa: CASSPSGAGDTQYF
abundance: .; v_gene: TRBV6-5; d_gene: .; j_gene: TRBJ2-5; CDR3nt: TGTGCCAGCAGCCCCATCTCCGGGTTCCAAGAGACCCAGTACTTC; CDR3aa: CASSPISGFQETQYF
abundance: .; v_gene: TRBV4-1; d_gene: TRBD1; j_gene: TRBJ2-5; CDR3nt: TGCGCCAGCAGCCATCCACCCCGGGGCAGGGGGCAAGAGACCCAGTACTTC; CDR3aa: CASSHPPRGRGQETQYF
abundance: once; v_gene: TRBV29-1; d_gene: TRBD2; j_gene: TRBJ2-2; CDR3nt: TGCAGCGGATTACTAGCGGGGCTGTCCGGGGAGCTGTTTTTT; CDR3aa: CSGLLAGLSGELFF
abundance: .; v_gene: TRBV27; d_gene: TRBD2; j_gene: TRBJ2-7; CDR3nt: TGTGCCAGCAGTCCCAAGGGGACTAGCTTCTACGAGCAGTACTTC; CDR3aa: CASSPKGTSFYEQYF
abundance: few; v_gene: TRBV14; d_gene: .; j_gene: TRBJ1-4; CDR3nt: TGTGCCAGCAGCCCTGATGGGGCTGGGGGTTGGAATGAAAAACTGTTTTTT; CDR3aa: CASSPDGAGGWNEKLFF
abundance: .; v_gene: TRBV4-1; d_gene: .; j_gene: TRBJ2-7; CDR3nt: TGCGCCAGCAGCCAAGACCCCGGATCCTACGAGCAGTACTTC; CDR3aa: CASSQDPGSYEQYF
abundance: .; v_gene: TRBV2; d_gene: TRBD2; j_gene: TRBJ2-7; CDR3nt: TGTGCCAGCGGGCTTAGCGGGGGGGGATCCTACGAGCAGTACTTC; CDR3aa: CASGLSGGGSYEQYF
abundance: .; v_gene: TRBV23-1; d_gene: .; j_gene: TRBJ2-2; CDR3nt: TGCGCCAGCACAATCACCGGGGAGCTGTTTTTT; CDR3aa: CASTITGELFF
abundance: .; v_gene: TRBV5-1; d_gene: TRBD1; j_gene: TRBJ2-7; CDR3nt: TGCGCCAGCAACGATCCGGGACAGGGTCGAGAGCAGTACTTC; CDR3aa: CASNDPGQGREQYF
abundance: .; v_gene: TRBV11-3; d_gene: TRBD1; j_gene: TRBJ2-5; CDR3nt: TGTGCCAGCAGCAAGGACAGGGGATACCAAGAGACCCAGTACTTC; CDR3aa: CASSKDRGYQETQYF
abundance: few; v_gene: TRBV7-8; d_gene: TRBD1; j_gene: TRBJ2-4; CDR3nt: TGTGCCAGCAGCTTAGGCAAGGAACAGGGGGGAATGTTCGAGTACTTC; CDR3aa: CASSLGKEQGGMFEYF
abundance: .; v_gene: TRBV29-1; d_gene: .; j_gene: TRBJ1-1; CDR3nt: TGCAGCGTCACAGGACGGTGGAACACTGAAGCTTTCTTT; CDR3aa: CSVTGRWNTEAFF
abundance: .; v_gene: TRBV6-5; d_gene: .; j_gene: TRBJ2-1; CDR3nt: TGTGCCAGCAGTTGGAGGACGCGGGATCAGGAGCAGTTCTTC; CDR3aa: CASSWRTRDQEQFF
abundance: .; v_gene: TRBV7-9; d_gene: .; j_gene: TRBJ2-5; CDR3nt: TGTGCCAGCAGCTCAGGAACCCGGGACCAAGAGACCCAGTACTTC; CDR3aa: CASSSGTRDQETQYF
abundance: .; v_gene: TRBV7-2; d_gene: .; j_gene: TRBJ2-6; CDR3nt: TGTGCCAGCAGCTTAGTGGAGGGGCCTCGCTCTGGGGCCAACGTCCTGACTTTC; CDR3aa: CASSLVEGPRSGANVLTF
abundance: .; v_gene: TRBV13; d_gene: .; j_gene: TRBJ2-5; CDR3nt: TGTGCCAGCAGCCTCCAAGGAGAGACCCAGTACTTC; CDR3aa: CASSLQGETQYF
abundance: few; v_gene: TRBV30; d_gene: .; j_gene: TRBJ1-2; CDR3nt: TGTGCCTGGAGTGGAGGGTCGGGTTTCGATGGCTACACCTTC; CDR3aa: CAWSGGSGFDGYTF